This T cell receptor (beta chain) derives from a study of PD-1 blockade in classical Hodgkin lymphoma. Germline loops: CDR1 SGHRS, CDR2 YFSETQ. Trimming at V came to 4 bases and at J to 2 bases, leaving 4 bases not matched to a gene. CDR3 length equals 14 residues. Whole-study findings and limits: Prior to therapy, complete responders displayed diversity much like that of newly diagnosed patients.

All the patients suffered relapse after autologous stem cell transplantation, and brentuximab vedotin exposure differed. Complete response, partial response or progressive disease constituted the best responses recorded. Sequencing was performed with immunoSEQ multiplex PCR; in TCRdb, only in-frame clones are kept and a portion is missing. Of about 97,000 clones in the sample, more than 85% were seen once. A remark on this clone: Its antigen is not identified.

Specimen: peripheral blood mononuclear cells (PBMCs), collected before the second cycle of nivolumab. This rearrangement joins TRBV5-1 to TRBJ2-3, with 7 bases identical to TRBD2. This clonotype was obtained from a human donor with classical Hodgkin lymphoma. CDR3 in DNA: TGCGCCAGCAGCAATAGCGGGTTCACAGATACGCAGTATTTT. Encoded protein: CASSNSGFTDTQYF.